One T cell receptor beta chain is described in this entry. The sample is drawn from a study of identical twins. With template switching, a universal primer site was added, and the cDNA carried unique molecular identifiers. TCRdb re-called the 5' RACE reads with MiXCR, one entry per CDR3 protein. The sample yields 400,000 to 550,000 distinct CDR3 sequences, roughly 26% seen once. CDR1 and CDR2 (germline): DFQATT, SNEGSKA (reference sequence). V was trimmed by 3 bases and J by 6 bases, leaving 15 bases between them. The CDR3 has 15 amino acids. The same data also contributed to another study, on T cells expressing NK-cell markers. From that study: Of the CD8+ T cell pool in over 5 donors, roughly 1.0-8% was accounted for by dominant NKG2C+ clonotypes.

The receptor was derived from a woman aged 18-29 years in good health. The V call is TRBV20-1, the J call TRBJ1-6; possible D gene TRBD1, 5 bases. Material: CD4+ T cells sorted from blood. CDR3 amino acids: CSASPRQGSNSPLHF. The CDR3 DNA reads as TGCAGTGCTAGTCCCCGGCAGGGTAGTAATTCACCCCTCCACTTT.